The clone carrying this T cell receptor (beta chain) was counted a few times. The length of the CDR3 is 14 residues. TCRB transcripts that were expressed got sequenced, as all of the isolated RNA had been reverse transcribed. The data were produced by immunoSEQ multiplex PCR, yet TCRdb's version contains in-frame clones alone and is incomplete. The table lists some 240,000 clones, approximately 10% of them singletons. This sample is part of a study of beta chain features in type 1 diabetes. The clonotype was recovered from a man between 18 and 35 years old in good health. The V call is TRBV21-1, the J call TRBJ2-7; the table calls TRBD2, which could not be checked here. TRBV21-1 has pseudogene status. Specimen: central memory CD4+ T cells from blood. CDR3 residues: CASSKVASSYEQYF. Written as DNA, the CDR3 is TGTGCCAGCAGCAAAGTGGCTAGCTCCTACGAGCAGTACTTC.